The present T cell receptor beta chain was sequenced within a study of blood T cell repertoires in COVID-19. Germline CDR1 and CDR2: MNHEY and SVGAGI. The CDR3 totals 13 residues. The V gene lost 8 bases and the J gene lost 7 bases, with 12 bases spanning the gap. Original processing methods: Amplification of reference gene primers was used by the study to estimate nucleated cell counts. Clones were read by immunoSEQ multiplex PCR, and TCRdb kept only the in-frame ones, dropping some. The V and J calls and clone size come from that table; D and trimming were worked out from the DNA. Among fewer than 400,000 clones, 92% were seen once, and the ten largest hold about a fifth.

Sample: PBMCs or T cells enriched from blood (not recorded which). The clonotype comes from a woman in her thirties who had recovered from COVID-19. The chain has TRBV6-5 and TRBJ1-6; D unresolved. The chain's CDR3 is CASRRAENSPLHF. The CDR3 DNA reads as TGTGCCAGCCGCCGAGCCGAGAATTCACCCCTCCACTTT.